Presented here are 32 T cell receptor beta chains from one specimen sequenced in a study of shared clonotypes between healthy human individuals. The data were produced by immunoSEQ multiplex PCR, yet TCRdb's version contains in-frame clones alone and is incomplete. The data contain about 2.4 million clones, 80% to 95% of them singletons. Source material: naive CD4+ T cells from PBMCs. Specified subset: CD45RA+ positively selected. Receptors originate from a man between 18 and 29 years old in good health. Some clones in this sample may be carry-over from other donors' samples.

The chain has TRBV7-2 and TRBJ2-5; weak D call: TRBD1 (5 bases). The CDR3 loop spans 15 amino acids. The ends were cut back, 5 bases at V and 1 base at J, with 14 bases in the middle. The germline gives CDR1 SGHTA, CDR2 FQGNSA. The CDR3 region has the DNA TGTGCCAGCAGCCTAAGATGGGGCGTCCAAGAGACCCAGTACTTC. It is translated as CASSLRWGVQETQYF.

CDR3 sequence: CSARDNKGSTF. The CDR3, as DNA: TGCAGTGCTAGAGATAATAAGGGCAGTACCTTC. The V call is TRBV20-1, the J call TRBJ1-2; D not certain. Germline CDR1 is DFQATT and CDR2 is SNEGSKA (reference sequence). This CDR3 has 11 residues. V was trimmed by 0 bases and J by 14 bases, leaving 13 bases between them.

The chain links TRBV6-5 to TRBJ2-2, with 9 bases aligning to TRBD1. The CDR3 totals 16 residues. Germline CDR1 and CDR2: MNHEY and SVGAGI. With V trimmed by 4 bases and J by 5 bases, 8 bases remained unmatched. Written as DNA, the CDR3 is TGTGCCAGCAGTTTCTCCGGGACAGGGCTTACCGGGGAGCTGTTTTTT. Amino acids: CASSFSGTGLTGELFF.

This CDR3 reads CASSPLRGTIYF. The CDR3 coding sequence is TGTGCCAGCAGCCCTCTCCGGGGCACCATATATTTT. The rearrangement joins TRBV6-6 to TRBJ1-3; D call uncertain. This CDR3 spans 12 amino acids. From germline, CDR1 is MNHNY and CDR2 SVGAGI (reference sequence). V lost 6 bases and J lost 9, with 12 bases in between.

The V and J genes are TRBV28 and TRBJ1-5; D is ambiguous. Germline loops: CDR1 MDHEN, CDR2 SYDVKM. The CDR3 is 17 amino acids. Trimming left V 2 bases short and J 7 bases short, with 21 bases between. DNA for the CDR3: TGTGCCAGCAGTTTAGGGATATCGGCCGGGCGAGGGCAGCCCCAGCATTTT. Translated: CASSLGISAGRGQPQHF.

V usage is TRBV5-1 and J usage is TRBJ2-7; 10 positions match TRBD2. The germline V gene encodes CDR1 SGHRS and CDR2 YFSETQ. V shed 4 bases, J shed 3 bases, and the junction held 7 bases outside the gene matches. This CDR3 is built from 15 residues. The CDR3 bases are TGCGCCAGCAGCCCACTAGCGGGAACAGGCTACGAGCAGTACTTC. Its protein product is CASSPLAGTGYEQYF.

The chain combines TRBV19 with TRBJ2-1, with 12 bases matching TRBD2. Per germline, CDR1 LNHDA and CDR2 SQIVND (reference sequence). The CDR3 sequence is 15 residues long. Germline trimming cut 6 bases from V and 2 bases from J; bases unmatched to any gene: 2. CDR3 DNA sequence: TGTGCCAGTAGGACTAGCGGGAGTCCCTACAATGAGCAGTTCTTC. It translates to CASRTSGSPYNEQFF.

CDR3 nucleotides: TGTGCCAGCAGGCGGAACACCTTC. It is translated as CASRRNTF. The rearrangement links TRBV6-7 to TRBJ1-2; no clear D. TRBV6-7 is an open reading frame, and its role is uncertain. The CDR3 totals 8 residues. The V and J ends lost 6 bases and 12 bases respectively, with 5 bases between them.

The chain carries TRBV5-4 and TRBJ2-1; 13 bases are shared with TRBD2. CDR1 is SGHNT and CDR2 is YYREEE in the germline V gene (reference sequence). V shed 4 bases, J shed 8 bases, and the junction held 9 bases outside the gene matches. CDR3 length: 16 amino acids. CDR3 region: CASSPRLAGGGDEQFF. The DNA for the CDR3 is TGTGCCAGCAGCCCTAGACTAGCGGGAGGTGGGGATGAGCAGTTCTTC.

As DNA, the CDR3 is TGTGCCACCAGCAGAGATCACGGGGTTAACACTGAAGCTTTCTTT. It is translated as CATSRDHGVNTEAFF. The chain joins TRBV15 to TRBJ1-1; D is ambiguous. Germline V gives CDR1 LNHNV, CDR2 YYDKDF (reference sequence). V dropped 0 bases and J dropped 2 bases, with 10 bases sitting between them. The CDR3 loop spans 15 amino acids.

CDR3 coding DNA: TGTGCCAGCAGCTCCGGGCCGAACTATGGCTACACCTTC. Translating gives CASSSGPNYGYTF. This sequence joins TRBV11-2 and TRBJ1-2; unclear D gene. CDR3 length: 13 residues. V lost 4 bases and J lost 2, with 8 bases in between. The germline V gene has CDR1 SGHAT and CDR2 FQNNGV.

The chain's CDR3 is CASSYDRGIRGYTF. In DNA form, the CDR3 reads TGTGCCAGCAGTTACGACAGGGGAATTAGAGGCTACACCTTC. The genes are TRBV5-6 and TRBJ1-2; 8 bases align to TRBD1. Germline CDR1 SGHDT, CDR2 YYEEEE. Unmatched junction bases numbered 11, after V lost 5 bases and J lost 8 bases. The CDR3 loop spans 14 amino acids. Variable domain in full (rest from reference TRBV5-6 and TRBJ1-2): DAGVTQSPTHLIKTRGQQVTLRCSPKSGHDTVSWYQQALGQGPQFIFQYYEEEERQRGNFPDRFSGHQFPNYSSELNVNALLLGDSALYLCASSYDRGIRGYTFGSGTRLTVV.

This clone was observed a few times. J is TRBJ1-1 and V is TRBV20-1, with D maybe TRBD1 (5 bases). This CDR3 contains 11 residues. Trimming stripped 2 bases from V and 10 bases from J, with 11 bases between. The V gene's germline CDR1 is DFQATT and CDR2 SNEGSKA (reference sequence). The CDR3 reads CSARYGQGAFF. The CDR3 DNA follows: TGCAGTGCTAGATACGGCCAGGGAGCTTTCTTT.

This clone showed up just once. The chain uses TRBV28 and TRBJ2-5, with TRBD2 identical over 11 bases. This CDR3 has 15 amino acids. The germline V gene encodes CDR1 MDHEN and CDR2 SYDVKM. V gave up 7 bases and J gave up 4 bases; unmatched junction bases: 8. The CDR3 DNA reads TGTGCCAGCACCCAGCTAGCGGGAGGACTAGAGACCCAGTACTTC. It specifies CASTQLAGGLETQYF.

The V and J genes are TRBV5-4 and TRBJ2-3; a possible D gene is TRBD2 (5 bases). V shed 5 bases and J shed 6 bases, with 16 bases lying between them. The CDR3 totals 14 residues. Germline CDR1 SGHNT, CDR2 YYREEE (reference sequence). The CDR3 DNA is TGTGCCAGCAGTCAGAAAGAGGGCCCCGATACGCAGTATTTT. Its translation: CASSQKEGPDTQYF.

The chain uses TRBV6-6 and TRBJ2-1, with 13 nucleotides matching TRBD2. The CDR3 contains 15 residues. Germline assignment: CDR1 MNHNY and CDR2 SVGAGI (reference sequence). Unmatched junction bases numbered 5, after V lost 5 bases and J lost 7 bases. CDR3 sequence: CASSQRLAGGNEQFF. As DNA, the CDR3 is TGTGCCAGCAGTCAAAGACTAGCGGGAGGTAATGAGCAGTTCTTC.

The chain carries TRBV11-2 and TRBJ1-1; TRBD1 matches 9 bases. The ends lost 6 bases at V and 5 bases at J; junction bases unmatched: 7. This CDR3 region has 14 residues. CDR1 SGHAT and CDR2 FQNNGV come from the germline V gene. CDR3 in amino acids: CASRLQGAGTEAFF. CDR3 coding DNA: TGTGCCAGCAGGTTACAGGGGGCTGGTACTGAAGCTTTCTTT. The entire variable domain, with the rest obtained from reference TRBV11-2 and TRBJ1-1, is as follows: EAGVAQSPRYKIIEKRQSVAFWCNPISGHATLYWYQQILGQGPKLLIQFQNNGVVDDSQLPKDRFSAERLKGVDSTLKIQPAKLEDSAVYLCASRLQGAGTEAFFGQGTRLTVV.

The chain links TRBV11-2 to TRBJ1-3; unclear D gene. The CDR3 length is 15 residues. The ends were cut back, 3 bases at V and 0 bases at J, with 9 bases in the middle. Germline CDR1 SGHAT, CDR2 FQNNGV. The CDR3 DNA reads as TGTGCCAGCAGCTTCACCACCACCTCTGGAAACACCATATATTTT. Residues: CASSFTTTSGNTIYF.

Here the CDR3 DNA reads TGTGCCAGTAGTAGATTCACAGACAGTCAGCCCCAGCATTTT. This codes for CASSRFTDSQPQHF. This rearrangement joins TRBV19 to TRBJ1-5; possibly TRBD1 for D (5 bases). CDR3 length equals 14 residues. In germline, CDR1 is LNHDA, CDR2 SQIVND (reference sequence). Trimming took off 4 bases at V and 6 bases at J, with 13 bases between the two ends.

The chain joins TRBV7-2 to TRBJ2-1; 10 bases agree with TRBD2. Unmatched junction bases numbered 4, after V lost 1 base and J lost 7 bases. The germline gives CDR1 SGHTA, CDR2 FQGNSA. The CDR3 length is 15 residues. The CDR3 is CASSLEAGGWNEQFF. DNA of the CDR3: TGTGCCAGCAGCTTAGAAGCGGGAGGGTGGAATGAGCAGTTCTTC. Drawing the rest from reference TRBV7-2 and TRBJ2-1, the complete variable domain is GAGVSQSPSNKVTEKGKDVELRCDPISGHTALYWYRQSLGQGLEFLIYFQGNSAPDKSGLPSDRFSAERTGGSVSTLTIQRTQQEDSAVYLCASSLEAGGWNEQFFGPGTRLTVL.

V and J are TRBV9 and TRBJ2-2, with TRBD2 as a possible D gene (5 bases). CDR1 SGDLS and CDR2 YYNGEE come from the germline V gene. Deletions cut 4 bases from V and 8 bases from J, with 18 bases between. The CDR3 has 15 residues. The CDR3 is CASSPEAGRLGELFF. CDR3 coding DNA: TGTGCCAGCAGCCCAGAGGCGGGTCGTTTGGGGGAGCTGTTTTTT.

In its sample, this clone was seen once. The chain employs TRBV19 and TRBJ2-7; D is unclear. V lost 4 bases and J 0 bases, leaving 13 bases between the germline ends. CDR1 is LNHDA, CDR2 SQIVND, per germline (reference sequence). The CDR3 is made up of 15 amino acids. The DNA of the CDR3 is TGTGCCAGTAGTAGATACTCGACACCCTCCTACGAGCAGTACTTC. The encoded protein is CASSRYSTPSYEQYF.

The rearrangement links TRBV7-6 to TRBJ2-3; possible D gene TRBD2, 5 bases. Between the trimmed V and J ends, which lost 5 bases and 1 base, there was a span of 10 bases. Germline CDR1 SGHVS, CDR2 FNYEAQ. The CDR3 has 14 residues. The CDR3 DNA is TGTGCCAGCAGCCCCGGACTGGGCACAGATACGCAGTATTTT. Its protein product is CASSPGLGTDTQYF.

For the CDR3, the DNA is TGTGCCAGCAGTTTATGGCAGGGACGGACTAAGAACACTGAAGCTTTCTTT. Translated, it gives CASSLWQGRTKNTEAFF. The chain combines TRBV28 with TRBJ1-1, with TRBD1 as a possible D gene (5 bases). Trimming stripped 0 bases from V and 1 base from J, with 15 bases between. This CDR3 is built from 17 residues. Germline CDR1 and CDR2: MDHEN and SYDVKM.

The rearrangement links TRBV10-3 to TRBJ2-5; D might be TRBD1 (5 bases). This CDR3 comprises 13 residues. V gave up 6 bases and J gave up 4 bases, with 12 bases separating them. The germline V gene encodes CDR1 ENHRY and CDR2 SYGVKD. The CDR3 sequence is CAISPRTTETQYF. The CDR3 DNA sequence: TGTGCCATCAGCCCCCGGACAACAGAGACCCAGTACTTC.

V and J are TRBV4-1 and TRBJ1-5; 8 bases are a match to TRBD1. V dropped 0 bases and J dropped 6; count of bases not matched to a gene: 4. CDR3 size: 15 residues. The germline V gene has CDR1 MGHRA and CDR2 YSYEKL. CDR3 protein: CASSQDRQGTQPQHF. CDR3 nucleotide sequence: TGCGCCAGCAGCCAAGATAGACAGGGGACTCAGCCCCAGCATTTT.

This sequence joins TRBV11-2 and TRBJ2-4; D gene unclear. The CDR3 extends over 14 amino acids. Germline loops: CDR1 SGHAT, CDR2 FQNNGV. V lost 2 bases to trimming and J lost 6 bases, with 11 bases between them. The CDR3 DNA reads TGTGCCAGCAGCTTATCGGAAGCCCCAAACATTCAGTACTTC. This codes for CASSLSEAPNIQYF.

The chain employs TRBV28 and TRBJ1-1; 7 bases agree with TRBD1. Losses at the gene ends were 3 bases for V and 0 bases for J; bases not matched to a gene: 7. CDR1 is MDHEN, CDR2 SYDVKM, per germline. The CDR3 extends over 16 amino acids. Here the CDR3 DNA reads TGTGCCAGCAGTTTGTGGACAGGAGGAATGAACACTGAAGCTTTCTTT. It codes for CASSLWTGGMNTEAFF.

J is TRBJ1-5 and V is TRBV2; tentative D call: TRBD1 (5 bases). V shed 4 bases and J shed 2 bases, with 21 bases lying between them. This CDR3 has 18 residues. Germline assignment: CDR1 SNHLY and CDR2 FYNNEI. The CDR3 region is CASSARRGGVGRNQPQHF. Here the CDR3 DNA reads TGTGCCAGCAGTGCCCGACGGGGAGGGGTTGGTCGCAATCAGCCCCAGCATTTT.

The chain links TRBV4-1 to TRBJ2-3, with D unclear. The length of the CDR3 is 13 residues. Trimming took off 1 base at V and 8 bases at J, with 10 bases between the two ends. CDR1 is MGHRA and CDR2 is YSYEKL in the germline V gene. CDR3 in amino acids: CASSQGWVGTQYF. The CDR3 DNA follows: TGCGCCAGCAGCCAAGGGTGGGTGGGTACGCAGTATTTT.

The chain uses TRBV7-2 and TRBJ2-5; possible D gene TRBD2, 5 bases. Germline V gives CDR1 SGHTA, CDR2 FQGNSA. Trimming took off 5 bases at V and 10 bases at J, with 14 bases between the two ends. The CDR3 spans 12 residues. The CDR3 DNA follows: TGTGCCAGCAGCCCGACCCGGGATAGCCAGTACTTC. This translates into CASSPTRDSQYF.

This sequence joins TRBV25-1 and TRBJ2-7; the D gene is possibly TRBD2 (5 bases). This CDR3 is built from 14 residues. V lost 4 bases and J lost 3, with 13 bases in between. From germline, CDR1 is MGHDK and CDR2 SYGVNS. The CDR3 DNA reads as TGTGCCAGCAGTGGAAGGACGGGAAGCTACGAGCAGTACTTC. Amino acid sequence: CASSGRTGSYEQYF.